Here is one TCR beta chain with its context. The sample belongs to a study of blood T cell repertoires in COVID-19. Across the study: Acute-phase and convalescent COVID-19 samples originated in the United States, Italy and Spain.

The CDR3 is 14 residues long. The ends lost 5 bases at V and 8 bases at J; junction bases unmatched: 8. The germline V gene encodes CDR1 SGHRS and CDR2 YFSETQ. Study processing details: Quantification of nucleated cells was approximated via reference gene primer amplification. Generated by immunoSEQ multiplex PCR, the TCRdb table keeps only in-frame clones and is missing some. V and J calls and clone size are copied from that table; D and trimming were computed from the DNA. The repertoire consists of about 64,000 clones, with approximately 78% occurring once and the leading ten covering about 12%. The source is a human donor in a cohort sampled during active COVID-19. The sequencing input was peripheral blood. This chain links TRBV5-1 with TRBJ2-1; 9 nucleotides match TRBD1. This CDR3 reads CASSPGQGGYEQFF. For the CDR3, the DNA is TGCGCCAGCAGTCCGGGACAGGGCGGTTATGAGCAGTTCTTC.